The rows below give T cell receptor beta chains drawn from one sample of a study of blood T cell repertoires in COVID-19. The protocol was immunoSEQ multiplex PCR, while the TCRdb copy is restricted to in-frame clones and leaves out a portion. This table holds 40,000 to 50,000 clones, about 88% found once. The sequenced sample consisted of PBMCs or T cells enriched from blood (not recorded which). These receptors originate from a woman aged 50 to 65 who had recovered from COVID-19. Each CDR3 is given with its conserved first and last residue. Fields, in order: J gene, V gene, clone size, D gene, CDR3 protein. D genes are given only for firm matches. Only some rows state a clone size, as once, few, many or a class for expanded clones.

>TRBJ2-3|TRBV20-1|once|TRBD2
CSASSAGGVTDTQYF
>TRBJ2-5|TRBV9|-|TRBD2
CASSVVASGGAGRETQYF
>TRBJ2-3|TRBV30|-|TRBD2
CAWRAGGTDTQYF
>TRBJ2-6|TRBV19|-|-
CASNRGAGGANVLTF
>TRBJ2-7|TRBV6-6|-|-
CASSTLGAGSYEQYF
>TRBJ2-1|TRBV18|-|TRBD2
CASSPPLAGTNEQFF
>TRBJ2-1|TRBV7-2|-|TRBD2
CASSPGLAGFNEQFF
>TRBJ1-2|TRBV7-2|-|-
CASSLVGAVGYTF
>TRBJ1-1|TRBV28|-|TRBD1
CASSFSSGTGILEAFF
>TRBJ1-5|TRBV6-5|-|TRBD1
CASSRDRRQPQHF
>TRBJ2-3|TRBV18|-|-
CASSPPGTSTDTQYF
>TRBJ2-7|TRBV7-2|-|-
CASSLGLRGGYEQYF
>TRBJ2-7|TRBV6-2/TRBV6-3|once|-
CASSYSSAGAYYPYEQYF
>TRBJ2-3|TRBV11-2|-|TRBD2
CASSLDPTSGGAAYPDTQYF
>TRBJ1-6|TRBV28|once|-
CASSLRQVHSPLHF
>TRBJ2-5|TRBV2|-|TRBD1
CASSELSPRGETQYF
>TRBJ2-6|TRBV6-2/TRBV6-3|medium-sized|TRBD2
CASSYLAGDLSGANVLTF
>TRBJ1-4|TRBV27|-|-
CASSFLRENEKLFF
>TRBJ2-1|TRBV3-1/TRBV3-2|-|-
CASTKGGNEQFF
>TRBJ1-1|TRBV4-3|-|-
CASSQVGQIDTEAFF
>TRBJ1-4|TRBV29-1|-|TRBD1
CSANRGYDEKLFF
>TRBJ2-2|TRBV4-3|once|TRBD1
CASRQGLDTGELFF
>TRBJ2-3|TRBV9|-|-
CASSLKGRPSTDTQYF